These 8 T cell receptor beta chains came from one sample sequenced in a study of breast tumors, draining lymph nodes, adjacent tissues. The lymph nodes were axillary draining lymph nodes from breast cancer patients. One entry per CDR3 protein, called by TCRdb with MiXCR from the multiplex PCR reads. The table records some 130,000 distinct CDR3 sequences, around 20% of them present only once. The sample taken for sequencing was axillary lymph node tissue. The receptors originated from a female donor with breast cancer. Some clones in this sample may be carry-over from other donors' samples.

This clonotype was observed at least ten times. The chain couples TRBV18 to TRBJ2-7; D assignment may be TRBD1 or TRBD2 (6 bases each). CDR3 size: 13 residues. V was trimmed by 6 bases and J by 6 bases, leaving 15 bases between them. In germline, CDR1 is KGHSH, CDR2 LQKENI. The CDR3 DNA reads TGTGCCAGCTCCCTTAGGGGGGCTCGCGAGCAGTACTTC. Its translation: CASSLRGAREQYF.

This clonotype has at least ten counts. Relative to the germline gene, one junction end is altered; a read error may explain this. The J gene is TRBJ2-5, the V gene TRBV6-6; 12 nucleotides line up with TRBD1. The CDR3 loop spans 14 amino acids. The germline V gene has CDR1 MNHNY and CDR2 SVGAGI (reference sequence). CDR3 sequence (DNA): TGTGCCAGCAGCCCCCCCCCGGGACAGGGGGCCGGGGGCTTC. Its protein product is CASSPPPGQGAGGF.

This clonotype was recorded many times. The chain recombines TRBV6-1 with TRBJ2-7; 7 nucleotides line up with TRBD1. Germline V gene lookup returns CDR1 MNHNS and CDR2 SASEGT. The CDR3 is 15 amino acids. J lost 3 bases, V lost 6 bases, and 11 bases had no gene match. This CDR3 is CASSKTRQGHYEQYF. The DNA of the CDR3 is TGTGCCAGCAGCAAAACCCGACAGGGCCACTACGAGCAGTACTTC.

This clonotype was found many times. This chain connects TRBV5-5 to TRBJ2-3; 10 bases align to TRBD2. The junction had 5 bases not matched to a gene; V was cut back by 2 bases and J by 2 bases. The germline V gene encodes CDR1 SGHKS and CDR2 YYEKEE (reference sequence). The CDR3 length is 16 residues. In DNA form, the CDR3 reads TGTGCCAGCAGCTTAGGTACTAGCGGGACCACAGATACGCAGTATTTT. Its protein is CASSLGTSGTTDTQYF.

A note on this clonotype: A much larger clonotype is one base distant, so this may be a read error. V usage is TRBV9 and J usage is TRBJ1-2, with 9 bases lining up with TRBD1. The CDR3 has 16 residues. CDR1 and CDR2 (germline): SGDLS, YYNGEE. CDR3 DNA sequence: TGTGCCAGCAGCGTAGGGGACAGGGCCTCCGCCGGTGGCTGCACCTTC. Its translation is CASSVGDRASAGGCTF.

Comment on this clonotype: This may be a read error, as it is one base from a much larger clone. V usage is TRBV11-2 and J usage is TRBJ2-3; 8 bases map to TRBD2. CDR3 length equals 15 residues. Germline CDR1 and CDR2: SGHAT and FQNNGV. In nucleotides, the CDR3 is TGTGTCAGCAGCTTAGCGGGATTGAACACAGATACGCAGTATTTT. It yields the protein CVSSLAGLNTDTQYF.

V gene TRBV6-9 combines with J gene TRBJ1-1, with a tentative D call TRBD1 (5 bases). The V end was cut by 5 bases, the J end by 2 bases, with 9 bases between. The CDR3 is 13 amino acids. Germline values: CDR1 MNHGY, CDR2 SVAAGI. The DNA for the CDR3 is TGTGCCAGCAGTGTCCGGGACAACACTGAAGCTTTCTTT. It encodes CASSVRDNTEAFF.

This clonotype was observed at least ten times. V gene TRBV6-5 combines with J gene TRBJ2-1; TRBD1 or TRBD2 may be the D gene (7 bases each). V was clipped by 4 bases and J by 4 bases, with 17 bases between them. CDR3 length: 16 residues. Germline CDR1 and CDR2: MNHEY and SVGAGI. CDR3: CASSLTGRGIYNEQFF. In DNA form, the CDR3 reads TGTGCCAGCAGTTTGACAGGGCGGGGGATATACAATGAGCAGTTCTTC.